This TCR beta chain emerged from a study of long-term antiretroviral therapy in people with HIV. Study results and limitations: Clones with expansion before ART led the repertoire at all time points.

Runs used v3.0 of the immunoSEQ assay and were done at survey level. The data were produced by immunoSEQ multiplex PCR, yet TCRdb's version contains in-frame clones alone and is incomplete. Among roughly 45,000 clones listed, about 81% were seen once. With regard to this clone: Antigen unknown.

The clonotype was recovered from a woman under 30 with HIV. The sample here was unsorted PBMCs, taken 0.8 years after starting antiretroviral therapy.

The chain's CDR3 is CASSQDNRRLETQYF. Here the CDR3 DNA reads TGTGCCAGCAGCCAAGATAACAGGCGGTTGGAGACCCAGTACTTC. The genes are TRBV14 and TRBJ2-5, with D possibly being TRBD1 (5 bases). This CDR3 is 15 amino acids long. Trimming took 0 bases from V and 5 from J, leaving 13 bases between them. Germline CDR1 is SGHDN and CDR2 is FVKESK.